Each of the 14 T cell receptor beta chains below was sequenced from the same sample in a study of regulatory T cells in long-lasting Graves disease. Indicated time point: newly diagnosed GD, antithyroid drugs for less than 3 months. PBMC-derived RNA was used for the TCR library. Assembly of TCR beta libraries relied on iRepertoire HTBI primers together with Arm-PCR of CDR3 regions. From the multiplex PCR reads, TCRdb called clonotypes with MiXCR, one entry per CDR3 protein. This sample has around 420,000 distinct CDR3 sequences, with over 14% found just once. These data were also filed under a second study, of T cells in Graves' hyperthyroidism and ophthalmopathy.

The material was peripheral blood mononuclear cells (PBMCs), obtained at new diagnosis, from a patient treated with antithyroid drugs. These receptor sequences come from a woman in her forties with Graves disease.

This clonotype appeared a single time. A much larger clone lies one base from this, so it may be a read error. This rearrangement joins TRBV28 to TRBJ1-2; possibly TRBD1 for D (5 bases). This CDR3 spans 15 amino acids. Germline V CDR1 and CDR2: MDHEN, SYDVKM. The DNA of the CDR3 is TGTGCCAGCAGTCAGAGCCATTCCGGGGCCTATGGCCACACCTTC. Encoded protein: CASSQSHSGAYGHTF.

This clonotype was counted ten times or more. The V call is TRBV7-2, the J call TRBJ2-4, with 11 bases matching TRBD1. V lost 5 bases and J lost 6; bases outside the gene matches: 6. This CDR3 region has 15 residues. CDR1 and CDR2 from the germline V gene are SGHTA and FQGNSA. CDR3 DNA sequence: TGTGCCAGCAGCATCGGACAGGGGGCGACAAACATTCAGTACTTC. Encoded protein: CASSIGQGATNIQYF.

The sample holds many counts of this clonotype. The gene calls are TRBV27 and TRBJ1-1; D perhaps matches TRBD1 (5 bases). The CDR3 runs 13 residues. V was pared by 3 bases and J by 4 bases, with 9 bases between. Germline V gene lookup returns CDR1 MNHEY and CDR2 SMNVEV (reference sequence). The CDR3 sequence: CASSFLGATEAFF. For the CDR3, the DNA is TGTGCCAGCAGTTTTTTAGGGGCCACTGAAGCTTTCTTT.

This clonotype was counted ten times or more. CDR3 protein: CSARVELVGVSYEQYF. In nucleotides, the CDR3 is TGCAGTGCTAGGGTCGAGTTGGTGGGGGTCTCCTACGAGCAGTACTTC. V and J are TRBV20-1 and TRBJ2-7; D assignment may be TRBD1 or TRBD2 (5 bases each). The CDR3 has 16 amino acids. The V gene lost 3 bases and the J gene lost 0 bases, with 18 bases spanning the gap. From germline, CDR1 is DFQATT and CDR2 SNEGSKA (reference sequence).

This clonotype was observed at least ten times. V and J are TRBV2 and TRBJ2-7, with a tentative D call TRBD1 (5 bases). Germline values: CDR1 SNHLY, CDR2 FYNNEI. Trimming shortened V by 6 bases and J by 3 bases, and 12 bases separated the two germline ends. CDR3 length: 13 residues. CDR3 sequence reads: CASRNMQGYEQYF. The CDR3 nucleotides are TGTGCCAGCAGAAACATGCAGGGCTACGAGCAGTACTTC.

To note about this clonotype: This may stem from a read error, because a much larger clone lies one nucleotide away. The chain couples TRBV2 to TRBJ2-1; possible D gene TRBD1, 5 bases. Germline V gene data show CDR1 as SNHLY and CDR2 as FYNNEI. The CDR3 runs to 15 residues. The DNA for the CDR3 is TGTGCCGGCAGTGATAGGGGCGGAAGATGGAATGAGCAGTTCTTC. Amino acids: CAGSDRGGRWNEQFF.

This sequence joins TRBV9 and TRBJ1-3; D is unresolved. Trimming pared 0 bases from V and 3 bases from J, leaving 13 bases between. CDR1 and CDR2 (germline): SGDLS, YYNGEE. CDR3 length equals 16 residues. The CDR3 loop reads CASSVAPVLDGNTIYF. CDR3 in DNA: TGTGCCAGCAGCGTAGCCCCCGTCCTGGATGGAAACACCATATATTTT.

This clonotype was seen at least ten times. The rearrangement uses TRBV6-1 and TRBJ2-7, with 9 bases matching TRBD2. Germline trimming cut 7 bases from V and 2 bases from J; bases unmatched to any gene: 18. CDR1 is MNHNS, CDR2 SASEGT, per germline. This CDR3 is built from 18 residues. As DNA, the CDR3 is TGTGCCAGCACCTCGCCCGCCCCAGCGGGAGGCCCTCCCTACGAGCAGTACTTC. Amino acid sequence: CASTSPAPAGGPPYEQYF.

In its sample, this clonotype was seen a few times. The chain has TRBV27 and TRBJ2-7, with TRBD1 identical over 9 bases. In germline, CDR1 is MNHEY, CDR2 SMNVEV (reference sequence). The CDR3 is made up of 14 amino acids. Trimming at V came to 6 bases and at J to 2 bases, leaving 5 bases not matched to a gene. In DNA form, the CDR3 reads TGTGCCAGCAGCGGACAGGGGCGCCCCTACGAGCAGTACTTC. Residues: CASSGQGRPYEQYF.

The sample holds a few counts of this clonotype. CDR3 DNA sequence: TGTGCCAGCAGGGTGGGGGGCTATAGCAATCAGCCCCAGCATTTT. This gives the protein CASRVGGYSNQPQHF. This chain links TRBV28 with TRBJ1-5, with D perhaps TRBD1 (6 bases). V dropped 6 bases and J dropped 0 bases, with 12 bases sitting between them. This CDR3 region has 15 residues. CDR1 and CDR2 from the germline V gene are MDHEN and SYDVKM.

This clonotype was seen at least ten times. The genes are TRBV6-2 or TRBV6-3 and TRBJ2-5, with TRBD2 as a possible D gene (6 bases). The CDR3 has 14 amino acids. The V and J ends lost 8 bases and 6 bases respectively, with 19 bases between them. The V gene's germline CDR1 is MNHEY and CDR2 SVGEGT. The CDR3, as DNA: TGTGCCAGCCTTGGCCCGGGGGTAGGGAAGACCCAGTACTTC. It translates to CASLGPGVGKTQYF.

This clonotype showed up many times. The chain joins TRBV11-1 to TRBJ2-4; D is undetermined. V was shortened by 5 bases and J by 0 bases, with 8 bases between the two germline ends. Looked up from germline, CDR1 is SGHAT and CDR2 is FQDESV (reference sequence). The CDR3 is 14 residues long. CDR3 in amino acids: CASSHGVAKNIQYF. CDR3 DNA: TGTGCCAGCAGCCACGGAGTAGCCAAAAACATTCAGTACTTC. The variable domain in full, completed from reference TRBV11-1 and TRBJ2-4, reads EAEVAQSPRYKITEKSQAVAFWCDPISGHATLYWYRQILGQGPELLVQFQDESVVDDSQLPKDRFSAERLKGVDSTLKIQPAELGDSAMYLCASSHGVAKNIQYFGAGTRLSVL.

This clonotype was counted ten times or more. The chain recombines TRBV12-3 or TRBV12-4 with TRBJ2-1, with 8 bases lining up with TRBD2. With V trimmed by 4 bases and J by 10 bases, 6 bases remained unmatched. This CDR3 is 13 amino acids long. The CDR3 loop is CASSSVPGGEQFF. The CDR3, as DNA: TGTGCCAGCAGTTCGGTCCCGGGGGGGGAGCAGTTCTTC.

About this clonotype: A read error may explain this, as a much larger clone is one base away. This chain uses TRBV10-2 with TRBJ1-6; a weak D match, TRBD1 (6 bases). Germline CDR1 WSHSY, CDR2 SAAADI. The CDR3 is 14 residues long. The CDR3, as DNA: TGCGCCGGCAGTGAAACAGGGTTTAATTCACCCCTCCACTTT. This codes for CAGSETGFNSPLHF.